One and the same sample provided the 31 T cell receptor beta chains below, sequenced in a study of blood T cell repertoires in COVID-19. Clones were sequenced by immunoSEQ multiplex PCR, and TCRdb holds only the in-frame ones, with some missing. Here the sample spans about 150,000 clones, 80% to 85% being singletons. The sample was peripheral blood. These receptors came from a man aged 18-30 years with active or convalescent COVID-19.

This clone was detected once. The chain recombines TRBV18 with TRBJ1-3, with a weak D call TRBD1 (6 bases). Deletions cut 2 bases from V and 0 bases from J, with 8 bases between. The CDR3 runs to 15 residues. Per the germline V gene, CDR1 is KGHSH and CDR2 is LQKENI. The CDR3 reads CASSPTTGSGNTIYF. As DNA, the CDR3 is TGTGCCAGCTCACCAACGACAGGCTCTGGAAACACCATATATTTT.

The gene calls are TRBV5-1 and TRBJ1-2, with D perhaps matching TRBD1 (6 bases). Germline assignment: CDR1 SGHRS and CDR2 YFSETQ. This CDR3 comprises 13 residues. The V end lost 0 bases, the J end lost 8 bases, and 11 bases lay between the germline ends. The CDR3 region is CASSLDRVGGYTF. As DNA, the CDR3 is TGCGCCAGCAGCTTGGACAGGGTAGGAGGCTACACCTTC.

The V gene is TRBV14, the J gene TRBJ2-7; possibly TRBD1 for D (5 bases). With 4 bases removed from V and 4 bases from J, the gap between germline ends came to 11 bases. The CDR3 is 13 residues long. CDR1 SGHDN and CDR2 FVKESK come from the germline V gene. The DNA for the CDR3 is TGTGCCAGCAGCCCCGAACAGGATTACGAGCAGTACTTC. The encoded protein is CASSPEQDYEQYF.

The rearrangement uses TRBV16 and TRBJ2-7, with a possible D match to TRBD1 (5 bases). This CDR3 is built from 18 residues. Trimming stripped 0 bases from V and 6 bases from J, with 24 bases between. The V gene's germline CDR1 is KGHSY and CDR2 FQNENV. The CDR3 region has the DNA TGTGCCAGCAGCCAATCGGTTGGCGCAGGGTCACCCAAAACCGAGCAGTACTTC. Translating gives CASSQSVGAGSPKTEQYF.

The chain combines TRBV2 with TRBJ2-2; D is uncertain. V lost 4 bases and J 0 bases, leaving 9 bases between the germline ends. CDR3 length equals 15 residues. CDR1 is SNHLY and CDR2 is FYNNEI in the germline V gene. This CDR3 is CASSASLSNTGELFF. The CDR3, as DNA: TGTGCCAGCAGTGCGAGCCTATCGAACACCGGGGAGCTGTTTTTT.

The chain recombines TRBV10-1 with TRBJ2-3; perhaps TRBD1 as D (6 bases). The CDR3 is 16 amino acids. With 3 bases removed from V and 0 bases from J, the gap between germline ends came to 13 bases. CDR1 is WNHNN, CDR2 SYGVQD, per germline (reference sequence). CDR3 nucleotide sequence: TGCGCCAGCAGTGAAGGGCAGGGGCCTAGCACAGATACGCAGTATTTT. It yields the protein CASSEGQGPSTDTQYF.

The V and J genes are TRBV28 and TRBJ1-1, with 10 bases lining up with TRBD1. Germline V gives CDR1 MDHEN, CDR2 SYDVKM. V was pared by 6 bases and J by 9 bases, with 16 bases of the junction left unmatched. The length of the CDR3 is 16 residues. The CDR3 DNA sequence: TGTGCCAGCAGCCTTTTATCTTGGGACAGGGGTCTTCAAGCTTTCTTT. Translated: CASSLLSWDRGLQAFF.

The chain recombines TRBV10-1 with TRBJ2-4, with 12 bases fitting TRBD1. This CDR3 spans 20 amino acids. The germline V gene encodes CDR1 WNHNN and CDR2 SYGVQD (reference sequence). Unmatched junction bases numbered 13, after V lost 4 bases and J lost 0 bases. The DNA for the CDR3 is TGCGCCAGCAGTGTAGTTAGGGACAGGGGGCCAACCTTAGCCAAAAACATTCAGTACTTC. It is translated as CASSVVRDRGPTLAKNIQYF.

V is TRBV5-4 and J is TRBJ2-5; 11 nucleotides match TRBD2. The V segment lost 5 bases and the J segment 1 base; nucleotides outside the gene matches: 4. This CDR3 spans 15 amino acids. The V gene's germline CDR1 is SGHNT and CDR2 YYREEE (reference sequence). The chain's CDR3 is CASRIAGGIQETQYF. CDR3 in DNA: TGTGCCAGCAGAATAGCGGGGGGGATCCAAGAGACCCAGTACTTC.

The V gene is TRBV5-6, the J gene TRBJ2-7, with D unresolved. Trimming stripped 2 bases from V and 3 bases from J, with 6 bases between. Germline values: CDR1 SGHDT, CDR2 YYEEEE. The CDR3 is 12 amino acids. The DNA for the CDR3 is TGTGCCAGCAGCTTAAATAGCTACGAGCAGTACTTC. Amino acid sequence: CASSLNSYEQYF.

V gene TRBV5-1 combines with J gene TRBJ1-1, with D possibly TRBD1 on 6 matching bases. CDR1 SGHRS and CDR2 YFSETQ come from the germline V gene. This CDR3 region has 16 residues. Deletions cut 0 bases from V and 4 bases from J, with 16 bases between. In DNA form, the CDR3 reads TGCGCCAGCAGCTTGGGGTCACAGGGTTTCGGCACTGAAGCTTTCTTT. This gives the protein CASSLGSQGFGTEAFF.

This clone was counted only a few times. The rearrangement joins TRBV5-6 to TRBJ1-1; 8 bases match TRBD1. J was trimmed by 0 bases and V by 2 bases; bases with no gene match: 6. The CDR3 is 16 amino acids. Germline CDR1 SGHDT, CDR2 YYEEEE. The CDR3 DNA reads TGTGCCAGCAGCTTACTGACAGGGGTAATGAACACTGAAGCTTTCTTT. Protein: CASSLLTGVMNTEAFF. The complete variable domain, with remaining parts taken from reference TRBV5-6 and TRBJ1-1, reads DAGVTQSPTHLIKTRGQQVTLRCSPKSGHDTVSWYQQALGQGPQFIFQYYEEEERQRGNFPDRFSGHQFPNYSSELNVNALLLGDSALYLCASSLLTGVMNTEAFFGQGTRLTVV.

V gene TRBV5-1 combines with J gene TRBJ1-2; 10 nucleotides match TRBD1. Trimming removed 2 bases from V and 3 bases from J; junction bases left unmatched: 4. This CDR3 is built from 15 residues. Germline V lookup: CDR1 SGHRS, CDR2 YFSETQ. In DNA, the CDR3 is TGCGCCAGCAGCTTTTTTGGGACAGGGGACTATGGCTACACCTTC. Translating gives CASSFFGTGDYGYTF.

To note about this clone: In the same sample, other DNA sequences code for this CDR3. The V and J genes are TRBV3-1 (or the pseudogene TRBV3-2) and TRBJ2-1; D gene ambiguous. V was pared by 1 base and J by 0 bases, with 7 bases between. The CDR3 is 15 amino acids. In germline, CDR1 is LGHDT, CDR2 YNNKEL (reference sequence). DNA for the CDR3: TGTGCCAGCAGCCAAGGCCGGAGCTCCTACAATGAGCAGTTCTTC. Its translation: CASSQGRSSYNEQFF.

The chain has TRBV6-5 and TRBJ1-1; D is uncertain. Trimming stripped 2 bases from V and 0 bases from J, with 7 bases between. This CDR3 is 14 amino acids long. Germline V gene sequence: CDR1 MNHEY, CDR2 SVGAGI. The CDR3 region is CASSYRLMNTEAFF. The CDR3 DNA reads TGTGCCAGCAGTTACCGACTCATGAACACTGAAGCTTTCTTT.

In this sample, this clone turned up once. The chain employs TRBV4-1 and TRBJ1-1; D perhaps matches TRBD1 (6 bases). Trimming removed 3 bases from V and 5 bases from J, with 25 bases in between. This CDR3 has 18 amino acids. Germline V gene lookup returns CDR1 MGHRA and CDR2 YSYEKL. The CDR3 is CASSHAFPGHPPETEAFF. CDR3 coding DNA: TGCGCCAGCAGCCATGCCTTCCCGGGACACCCTCCAGAAACTGAAGCTTTCTTT.

This clone was picked up a small number of times. The chain has TRBV28 and TRBJ1-1; D perhaps matches TRBD1 (6 bases). Per the germline V gene, CDR1 is MDHEN and CDR2 is SYDVKM. Trimming cost V 0 bases and J 1 base, with 9 bases left between them. This CDR3 contains 15 residues. CDR3 region: CASSLWGAANTEAFF. CDR3 DNA sequence: TGTGCCAGCAGTTTATGGGGGGCGGCGAACACTGAAGCTTTCTTT.

This chain connects TRBV7-3 to TRBJ2-5; 8 bases agree with TRBD2. Germline V gene sequence: CDR1 SGHTA, CDR2 FQGTGA. Germline trimming cut 2 bases from V and 0 bases from J; bases unmatched to any gene: 17. The CDR3 totals 20 residues. The CDR3 bases are TGTGCCAGCAGCTTATTGGCGATAGCGGGACAAGGAGAGTACCAAGAGACCCAGTACTTC. This codes for CASSLLAIAGQGEYQETQYF.

J is TRBJ1-5 and V is TRBV6-1; 8 bases line up with TRBD1. Germline CDR1 and CDR2: MNHNS and SASEGT. J was trimmed by 4 bases and V by 1 base; bases with no gene match: 3. This CDR3 has 15 residues. CDR3: CASSEDRGLNQPQHF. The CDR3 region has the DNA TGTGCCAGCAGTGAAGACAGGGGGTTGAATCAGCCCCAGCATTTT.

The chain couples TRBV6-5 to TRBJ1-6; weak D call: TRBD1 (5 bases). V lost 6 bases and J 7 bases, leaving 10 bases between the germline ends. Germline lookup yields CDR1 MNHEY and CDR2 SVGAGI. The CDR3 sequence is 13 residues long. This CDR3 is CASSLRQNSPLHF. The CDR3 DNA is TGTGCCAGCAGCCTCCGACAGAATTCACCCCTCCACTTT.

This clone was seen a single time. CDR3 region: CASSLLALETQYF. The DNA of the CDR3 is TGTGCCAGCAGCTTGTTAGCGTTAGAGACCCAGTACTTC. The chain has TRBV11-2 and TRBJ2-5; D possibly corresponds to TRBD2 (5 bases). The V and J ends lost 3 bases and 4 bases respectively, with 9 bases between them. The CDR3 loop spans 13 amino acids. The germline gives CDR1 SGHAT, CDR2 FQNNGV.

The chain joins TRBV29-1 to TRBJ1-2; TRBD1 agrees at 9 bases. The CDR3 consists of 12 residues. V lost 3 bases to trimming and J lost 7 bases; unmatched junction nucleotides: 3. Germline V gives CDR1 SQVTM, CDR2 ANQGSEA. CDR3 sequence reads: CSVEGTGFGYTF. The CDR3 DNA is TGCAGCGTTGAGGGGACAGGGTTTGGCTACACCTTC.

The chain is built from TRBV24-1 and TRBJ1-4; 12 nucleotides line up with TRBD1. Germline V gene lookup returns CDR1 KGHDR and CDR2 SFDVKD. The CDR3 sequence is 20 residues long. Trimming took 4 bases from V and 4 from J; bases not matched to a gene: 15. The CDR3 nucleotides are TGTGCCACCAGTGACAGAGAGGGACAGGGGGCGCCCCATCATAATGAAAAACTGTTTTTT. Protein product: CATSDREGQGAPHHNEKLFF.

A single count supports this clone. This sequence joins TRBV2 and TRBJ1-3; TRBD1 might be the D (5 bases). The CDR3 has 16 amino acids. Germline V gives CDR1 SNHLY, CDR2 FYNNEI. V was pared by 2 bases and J by 0 bases, with 11 bases between. The CDR3 bases are TGTGCCAGCAGTGAAAGCTGGGGCACCTCTGGAAACACCATATATTTT. It yields the protein CASSESWGTSGNTIYF.

The V and J genes are TRBV4-2 and TRBJ2-4; tentatively, D is TRBD2 (6 bases). This CDR3 is 16 amino acids long. Germline V gives CDR1 LGHNA, CDR2 YNFKEQ. Deletions cut 0 bases from V and 7 bases from J, with 16 bases between. CDR3 in amino acids: CASSQDRRGILNIQYF. CDR3 sequence (DNA): TGTGCCAGCAGCCAAGATCGGAGGGGAATTTTGAACATTCAGTACTTC.

The V call is TRBV5-1, the J call TRBJ2-7, with 7 bases that match TRBD2. Germline V gene lookup returns CDR1 SGHRS and CDR2 YFSETQ. The CDR3 has 15 amino acids. Trimming cost V 3 bases and J 2 bases; bases outside gene matches: 8. The CDR3 DNA follows: TGCGCCAGCAGCTACGGAGCGGGATTCCCCTACGAGCAGTACTTC. This gives the protein CASSYGAGFPYEQYF.

The rearrangement links TRBV19 to TRBJ2-4; D not certain. The V end was cut by 3 bases, the J end by 4 bases, with 10 bases between. This CDR3 has 14 amino acids. CDR1 and CDR2 (germline): LNHDA, SQIVND (reference sequence). CDR3 in DNA: TGTGCCAGTAGTATCCTCCTCAGTAAAAACATTCAGTACTTC. Amino acid sequence: CASSILLSKNIQYF. The full variable domain, its missing parts supplied by reference TRBV19 and TRBJ2-4, is DGGITQSPKYLFRKEGQNVTLSCEQNLNHDAMYWYRQDPGQGLRLIYYSQIVNDFQKGDIAEGYSVSREKKESFPLTVTSAQKNPTAFYLCASSILLSKNIQYFGAGTRLSVL.

This rearrangement joins TRBV9 to TRBJ1-1; D remains ambiguous. The CDR3 runs 14 residues. The ends were cut back, 3 bases at V and 4 bases at J, with 13 bases in the middle. CDR1 is SGDLS, CDR2 YYNGEE, per germline. The CDR3 DNA follows: TGTGCCAGCAGCGCCCGGGAAGTCGCCACTGAAGCTTTCTTT. As protein: CASSAREVATEAFF.

V gene TRBV7-8 combines with J gene TRBJ1-1, with D tentatively TRBD1 (5 bases). The V and J ends lost 5 bases and 5 bases respectively, with 18 bases between them. The CDR3 extends over 15 amino acids. Germline V lookup: CDR1 SGHVS, CDR2 FQNEAQ. The CDR3 protein is CASSRSASRATEAFF. The CDR3 DNA is TGTGCCAGCAGCCGGTCGGCCTCCAGGGCGACTGAAGCTTTCTTT.

The chain is built from TRBV15 and TRBJ1-1; D may be TRBD1 (6 bases). Trimming left V 5 bases short and J 5 bases short, with 15 bases between. The CDR3 has 14 amino acids. CDR1 and CDR2 (germline): LNHNV, YYDKDF (reference sequence). Written as DNA, the CDR3 is TGTGCCACCAGCCGCTACAGGGAGGGAACTGAAGCTTTCTTT. Translating it yields CATSRYREGTEAFF. Together with reference TRBV15 and TRBJ1-1, the CDR3 gives the full variable domain: DAMVIQNPRYQVTQFGKPVTLSCSQTLNHNVMYWYQQKSSQAPKLLFHYYDKDFNNEADTPDNFQSRRPNTSFCFLDIRSPGLGDTAMYLCATSRYREGTEAFFGQGTRLTVV.

The chain recombines TRBV5-6 with TRBJ2-2; no definite D call. This CDR3 comprises 16 residues. Per the germline V gene, CDR1 is SGHDT and CDR2 is YYEEEE. V dropped 2 bases and J dropped 0 bases, with 11 bases sitting between them. The DNA of the CDR3 is TGTGCCAGCAGCTTCTACGGTCGAGCGAACACCGGGGAGCTGTTTTTT. This sequence encodes CASSFYGRANTGELFF. Together with reference TRBV5-6 and TRBJ2-2, the CDR3 gives the full variable domain: DAGVTQSPTHLIKTRGQQVTLRCSPKSGHDTVSWYQQALGQGPQFIFQYYEEEERQRGNFPDRFSGHQFPNYSSELNVNALLLGDSALYLCASSFYGRANTGELFFGEGSRLTVL.